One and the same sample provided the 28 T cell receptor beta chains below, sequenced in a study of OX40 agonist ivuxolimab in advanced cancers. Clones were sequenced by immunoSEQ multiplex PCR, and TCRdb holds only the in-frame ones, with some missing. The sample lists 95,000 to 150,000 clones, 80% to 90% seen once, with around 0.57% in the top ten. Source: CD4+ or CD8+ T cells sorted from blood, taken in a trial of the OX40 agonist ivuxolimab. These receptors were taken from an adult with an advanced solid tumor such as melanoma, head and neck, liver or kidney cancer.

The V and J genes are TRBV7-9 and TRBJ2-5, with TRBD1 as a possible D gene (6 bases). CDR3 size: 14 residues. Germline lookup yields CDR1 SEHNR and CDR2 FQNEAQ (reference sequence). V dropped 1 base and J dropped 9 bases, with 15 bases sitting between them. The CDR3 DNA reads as TGTGCCAGCAGCTTAGTCACCAGCCCAGGGGCCCAGTACTTC. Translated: CASSLVTSPGAQYF.

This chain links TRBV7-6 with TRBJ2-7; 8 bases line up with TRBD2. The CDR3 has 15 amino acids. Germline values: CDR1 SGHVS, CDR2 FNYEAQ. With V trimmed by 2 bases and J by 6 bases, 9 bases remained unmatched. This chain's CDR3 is CASSLNSAGGSEQYF. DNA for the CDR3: TGTGCCAGCAGCTTAAATTCGGCGGGGGGTTCCGAGCAGTACTTC.

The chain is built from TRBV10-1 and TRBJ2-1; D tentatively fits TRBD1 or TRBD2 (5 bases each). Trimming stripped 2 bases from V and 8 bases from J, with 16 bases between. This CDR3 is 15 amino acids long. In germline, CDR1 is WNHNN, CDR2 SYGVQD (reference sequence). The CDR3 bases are TGCGCCAGCAGTGAGCCCGGTGAGGGGCACGATGAGCAGTTCTTC. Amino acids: CASSEPGEGHDEQFF.

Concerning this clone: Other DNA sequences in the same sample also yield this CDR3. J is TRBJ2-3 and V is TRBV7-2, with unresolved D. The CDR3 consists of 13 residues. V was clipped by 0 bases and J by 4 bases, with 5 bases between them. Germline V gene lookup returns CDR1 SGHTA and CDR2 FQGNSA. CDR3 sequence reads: CASSLARADTQYF. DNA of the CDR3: TGTGCCAGCAGCTTAGCTAGAGCAGATACGCAGTATTTT.

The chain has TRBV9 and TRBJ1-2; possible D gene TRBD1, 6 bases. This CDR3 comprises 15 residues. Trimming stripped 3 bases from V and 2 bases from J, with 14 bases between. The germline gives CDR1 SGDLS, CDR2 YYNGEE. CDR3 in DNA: TGTGCCAGCAGCGCGATACAGGGTGCAAACTATGGCTACACCTTC. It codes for CASSAIQGANYGYTF.

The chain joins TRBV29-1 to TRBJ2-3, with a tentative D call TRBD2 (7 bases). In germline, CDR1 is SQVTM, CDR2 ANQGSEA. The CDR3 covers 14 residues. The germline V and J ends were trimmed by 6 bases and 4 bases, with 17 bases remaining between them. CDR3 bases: TGCAGCGTGGCCCCGGCGGGGGCCCCAGATACGCAGTATTTT. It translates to CSVAPAGAPDTQYF.

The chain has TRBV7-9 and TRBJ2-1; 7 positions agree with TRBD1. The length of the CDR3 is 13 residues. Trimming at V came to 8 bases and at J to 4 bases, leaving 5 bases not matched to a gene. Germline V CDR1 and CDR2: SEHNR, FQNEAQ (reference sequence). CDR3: CASVQDRYNEQFF. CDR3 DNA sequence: TGTGCCAGCGTACAGGACAGGTACAATGAGCAGTTCTTC.

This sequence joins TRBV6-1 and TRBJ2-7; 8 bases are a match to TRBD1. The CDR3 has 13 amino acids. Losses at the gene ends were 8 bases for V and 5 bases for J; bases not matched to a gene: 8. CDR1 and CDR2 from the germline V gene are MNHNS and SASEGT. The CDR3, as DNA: TGTGCCAGCGAACGGACAGGGAGCCACGAGCAGTACTTC. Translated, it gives CASERTGSHEQYF.

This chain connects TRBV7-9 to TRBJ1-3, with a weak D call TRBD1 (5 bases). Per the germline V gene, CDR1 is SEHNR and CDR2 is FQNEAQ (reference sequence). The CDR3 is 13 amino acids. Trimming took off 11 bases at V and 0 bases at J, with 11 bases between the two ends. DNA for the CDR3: TGTGCCGGCCGGGGGAGCTCTGGAAACACCATATATTTT. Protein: CAGRGSSGNTIYF. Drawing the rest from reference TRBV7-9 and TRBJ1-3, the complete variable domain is DTGVSQNPRHKITKRGQNVTFRCDPISEHNRLYWYRQTLGQGPEFLTYFQNEAQLEKSRLLSDRFSAERPKGSFSTLEIQRTEQGDSAMYLCAGRGSSGNTIYFGEGSWLTVV.

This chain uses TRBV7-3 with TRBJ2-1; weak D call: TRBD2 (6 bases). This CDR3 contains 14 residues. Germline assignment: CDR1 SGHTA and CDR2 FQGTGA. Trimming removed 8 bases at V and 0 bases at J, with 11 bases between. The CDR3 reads CASGGESSYNEQFF. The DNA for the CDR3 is TGTGCCAGCGGAGGGGAGAGCTCCTACAATGAGCAGTTCTTC.

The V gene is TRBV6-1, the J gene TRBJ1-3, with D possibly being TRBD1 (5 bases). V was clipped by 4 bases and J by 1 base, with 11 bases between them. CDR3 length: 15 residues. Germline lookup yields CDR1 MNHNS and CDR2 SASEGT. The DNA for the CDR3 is TGTGCCAGCAGTGCCCTGGGACGTTCTGGAAACACCATATATTTT. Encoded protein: CASSALGRSGNTIYF.

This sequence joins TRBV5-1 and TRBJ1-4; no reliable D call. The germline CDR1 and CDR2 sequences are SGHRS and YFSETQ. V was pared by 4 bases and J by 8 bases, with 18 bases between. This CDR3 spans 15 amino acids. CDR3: CASSARASFGEKLFF. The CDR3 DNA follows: TGCGCCAGCAGCGCCCGAGCCTCCTTTGGCGAAAAACTGTTTTTT.

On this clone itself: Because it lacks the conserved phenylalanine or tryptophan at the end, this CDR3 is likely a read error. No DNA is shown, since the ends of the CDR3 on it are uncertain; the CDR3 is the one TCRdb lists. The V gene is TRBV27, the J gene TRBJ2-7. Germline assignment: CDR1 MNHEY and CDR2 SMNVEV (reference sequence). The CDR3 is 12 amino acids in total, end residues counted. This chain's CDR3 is CASRPFGGRMAY.

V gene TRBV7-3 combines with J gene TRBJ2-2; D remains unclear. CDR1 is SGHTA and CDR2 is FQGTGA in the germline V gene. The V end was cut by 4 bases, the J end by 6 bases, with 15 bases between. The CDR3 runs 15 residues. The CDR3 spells CASSSHTRVPGELFF. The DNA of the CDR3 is TGTGCCAGCAGCTCACATACCAGAGTGCCCGGGGAGCTGTTTTTT.

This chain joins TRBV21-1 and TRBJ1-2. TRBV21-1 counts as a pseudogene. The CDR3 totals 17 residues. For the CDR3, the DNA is TGTGCCAGCATCCGTACCGGTTACAGTTTAGGGAACTATGGCTACACCTTC. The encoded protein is CASIRTGYSLGNYGYTF.

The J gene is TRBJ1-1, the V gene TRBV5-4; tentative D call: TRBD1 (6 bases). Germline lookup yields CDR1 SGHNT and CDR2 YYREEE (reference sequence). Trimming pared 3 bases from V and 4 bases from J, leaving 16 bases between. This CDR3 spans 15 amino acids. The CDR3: CASSSAGVLSTEAFF. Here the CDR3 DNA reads TGTGCCAGCAGCTCGGCAGGGGTTTTGAGCACTGAAGCTTTCTTT.

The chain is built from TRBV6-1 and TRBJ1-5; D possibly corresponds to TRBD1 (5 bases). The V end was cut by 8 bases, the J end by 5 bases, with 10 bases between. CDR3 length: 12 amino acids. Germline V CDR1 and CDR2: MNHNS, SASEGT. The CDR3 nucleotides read TGTGCCAGCGCAGGGAATGATCAGCCCCAGCATTTT. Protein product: CASAGNDQPQHF.

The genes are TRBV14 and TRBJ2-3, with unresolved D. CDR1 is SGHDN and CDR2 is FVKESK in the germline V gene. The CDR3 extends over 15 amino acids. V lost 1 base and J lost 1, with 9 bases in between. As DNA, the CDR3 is TGTGCCAGCAGCCAAGGGAGAGTCGGCACAGATACGCAGTATTTT. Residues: CASSQGRVGTDTQYF.

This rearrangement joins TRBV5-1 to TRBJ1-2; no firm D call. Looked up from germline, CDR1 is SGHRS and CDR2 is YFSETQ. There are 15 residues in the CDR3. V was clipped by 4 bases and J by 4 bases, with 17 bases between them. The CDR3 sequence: CASSPDGVTGYGYTF. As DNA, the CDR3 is TGCGCCAGCAGCCCTGATGGCGTAACCGGCTATGGCTACACCTTC.

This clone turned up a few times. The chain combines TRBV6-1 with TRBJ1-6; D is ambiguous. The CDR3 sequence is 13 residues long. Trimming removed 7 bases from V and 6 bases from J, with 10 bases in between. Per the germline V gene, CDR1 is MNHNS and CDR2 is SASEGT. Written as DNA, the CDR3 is TGTGCCAGCATAAGGGTCCCTAATTCACCCCTCCACTTT. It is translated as CASIRVPNSPLHF.

As DNA, the CDR3 is TGTGCCAGCAGTCCAGGGGTCAACTATGGCTACACCTTC. It encodes CASSPGVNYGYTF. This rearrangement joins TRBV6-5 to TRBJ1-2, with D possibly being TRBD1 (6 bases). V dropped 5 bases and J dropped 2 bases, with 9 bases sitting between them. The V gene's germline CDR1 is MNHEY and CDR2 SVGAGI. CDR3 size: 13 residues.

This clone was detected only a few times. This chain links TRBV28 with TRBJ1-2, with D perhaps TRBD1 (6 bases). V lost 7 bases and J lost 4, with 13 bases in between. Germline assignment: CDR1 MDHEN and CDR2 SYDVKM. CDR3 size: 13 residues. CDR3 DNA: TGTGCCAGCACCATAGGACAGCTCTATGGCTACACCTTC. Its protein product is CASTIGQLYGYTF.

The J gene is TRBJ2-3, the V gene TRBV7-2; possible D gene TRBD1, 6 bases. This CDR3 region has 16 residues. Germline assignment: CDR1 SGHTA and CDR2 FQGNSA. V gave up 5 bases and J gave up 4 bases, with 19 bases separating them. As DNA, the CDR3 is TGTGCCAGCAGCCAACAGCATTTGGGGGCGGCAGATACGCAGTATTTT. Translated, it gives CASSQQHLGAADTQYF.

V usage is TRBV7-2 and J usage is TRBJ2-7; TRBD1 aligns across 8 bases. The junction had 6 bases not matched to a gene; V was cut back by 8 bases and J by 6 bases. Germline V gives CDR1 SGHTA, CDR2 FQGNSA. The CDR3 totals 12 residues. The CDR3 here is CASSKDRVEQYF. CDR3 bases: TGTGCCAGCTCGAAGGACAGGGTCGAGCAGTACTTC. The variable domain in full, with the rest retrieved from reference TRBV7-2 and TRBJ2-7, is GAGVSQSPSNKVTEKGKDVELRCDPISGHTALYWYRQSLGQGLEFLIYFQGNSAPDKSGLPSDRFSAERTGGSVSTLTIQRTQQEDSAVYLCASSKDRVEQYFGPGTRLTVT.

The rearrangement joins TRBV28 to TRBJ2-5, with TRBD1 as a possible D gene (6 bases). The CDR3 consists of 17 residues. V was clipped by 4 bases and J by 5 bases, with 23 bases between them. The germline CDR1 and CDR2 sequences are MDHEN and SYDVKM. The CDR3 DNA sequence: TGTGCCAGCAGTTCGTCTGGGGGCCGTTGGTTGGCGGAGACCCAGTACTTC. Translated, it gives CASSSSGGRWLAETQYF.

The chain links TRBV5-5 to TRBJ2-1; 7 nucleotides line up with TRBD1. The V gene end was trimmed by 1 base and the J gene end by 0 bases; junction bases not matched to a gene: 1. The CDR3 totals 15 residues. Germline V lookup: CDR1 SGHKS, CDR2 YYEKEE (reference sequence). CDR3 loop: CASSLRQGSYNEQFF. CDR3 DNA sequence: TGTGCCAGCAGCTTGAGACAGGGCTCCTACAATGAGCAGTTCTTC.

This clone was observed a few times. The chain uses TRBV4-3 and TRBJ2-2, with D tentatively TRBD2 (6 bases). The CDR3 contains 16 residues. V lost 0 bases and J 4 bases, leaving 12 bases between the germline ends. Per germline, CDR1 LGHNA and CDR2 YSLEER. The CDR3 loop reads CASSQDMAGSTGELFF. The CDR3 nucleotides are TGCGCCAGCAGCCAAGATATGGCGGGGAGCACCGGGGAGCTGTTTTTT.

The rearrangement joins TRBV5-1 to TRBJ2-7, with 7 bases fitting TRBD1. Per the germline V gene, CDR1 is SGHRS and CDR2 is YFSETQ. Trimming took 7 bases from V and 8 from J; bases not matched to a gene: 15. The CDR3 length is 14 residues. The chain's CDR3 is CASRPRTGPWKQYF. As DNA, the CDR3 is TGCGCCAGCCGACCAAGGACAGGACCCTGGAAGCAGTACTTC.